What follows describes a single T cell receptor beta chain. The sample belongs to a study of T cell changes during pregnancy in multiple sclerosis. Here immunoSEQ multiplex PCR was the method, and the copy in TCRdb shows in-frame clones only, minus some. The table includes 45,000 to 70,000 clones, about 90% detected once. The CDR3 runs to 15 residues. Trimming took off 2 bases at V and 6 bases at J, with 17 bases between the two ends. The germline V gene encodes CDR1 KGHSH and CDR2 LQKENI. Sequences were derived from CD4+ T cells from peripheral blood mononuclear cells, sampled after pregnancy. The chain employs TRBV18 and TRBJ2-7; D may be TRBD2 (6 bases). The sequence derives from a female donor with multiple sclerosis, enrolled in a pregnancy study. The CDR3 DNA is TGTGCCAGCTCACCAAATTTGGGGGGTCGTAGCGAGCAGTACTTC. Protein product: CASSPNLGGRSEQYF.